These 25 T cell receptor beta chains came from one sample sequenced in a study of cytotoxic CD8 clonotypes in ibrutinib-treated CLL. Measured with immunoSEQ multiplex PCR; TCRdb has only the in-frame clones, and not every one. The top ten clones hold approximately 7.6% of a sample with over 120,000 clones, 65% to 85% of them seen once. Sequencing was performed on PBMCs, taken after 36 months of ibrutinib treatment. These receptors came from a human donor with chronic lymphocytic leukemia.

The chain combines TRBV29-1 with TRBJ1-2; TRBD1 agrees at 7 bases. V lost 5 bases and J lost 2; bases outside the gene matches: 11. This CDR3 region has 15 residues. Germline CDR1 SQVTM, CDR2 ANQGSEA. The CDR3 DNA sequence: TGCAGCGTTTGGACAGGCGGCTTGTCGAACTATGGCTACACCTTC. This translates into CSVWTGGLSNYGYTF.

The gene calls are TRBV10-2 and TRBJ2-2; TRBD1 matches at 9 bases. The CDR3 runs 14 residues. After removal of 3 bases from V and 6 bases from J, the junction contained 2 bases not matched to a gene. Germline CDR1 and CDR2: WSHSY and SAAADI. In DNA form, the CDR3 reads TGCGCCAGCAGTGAACAGGGGGCTCCCGGGGAGCTGTTTTTT. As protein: CASSEQGAPGELFF.

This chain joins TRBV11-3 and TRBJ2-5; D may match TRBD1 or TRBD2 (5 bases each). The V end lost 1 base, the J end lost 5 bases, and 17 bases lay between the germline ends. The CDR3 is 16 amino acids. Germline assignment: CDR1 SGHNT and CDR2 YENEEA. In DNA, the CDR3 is TGTGCCAGCAGCTTAGGGGGGAGCGGAGTGAGGGAGACCCAGTACTTC. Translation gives CASSLGGSGVRETQYF.

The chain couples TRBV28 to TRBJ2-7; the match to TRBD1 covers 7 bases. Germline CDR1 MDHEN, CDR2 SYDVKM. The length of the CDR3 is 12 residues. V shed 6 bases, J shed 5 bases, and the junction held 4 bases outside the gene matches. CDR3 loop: CASSRGQNEQYF. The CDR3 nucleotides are TGTGCCAGCAGCCGGGGACAGAACGAGCAGTACTTC.

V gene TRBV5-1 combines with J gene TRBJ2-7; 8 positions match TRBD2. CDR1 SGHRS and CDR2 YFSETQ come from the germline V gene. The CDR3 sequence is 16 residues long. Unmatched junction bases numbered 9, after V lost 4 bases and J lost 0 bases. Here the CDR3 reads CASSDPRTSNSYEQYF. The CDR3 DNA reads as TGCGCCAGCAGCGATCCCCGGACTAGCAACTCCTACGAGCAGTACTTC.

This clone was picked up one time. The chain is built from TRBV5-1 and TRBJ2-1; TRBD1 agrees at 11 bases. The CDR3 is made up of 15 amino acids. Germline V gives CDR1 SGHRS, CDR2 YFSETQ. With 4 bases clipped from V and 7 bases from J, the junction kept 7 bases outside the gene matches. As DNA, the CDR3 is TGCGCCAGCAGCCAGGGACAGGGGGTGGGGAATGAGCAGTTCTTC. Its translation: CASSQGQGVGNEQFF.

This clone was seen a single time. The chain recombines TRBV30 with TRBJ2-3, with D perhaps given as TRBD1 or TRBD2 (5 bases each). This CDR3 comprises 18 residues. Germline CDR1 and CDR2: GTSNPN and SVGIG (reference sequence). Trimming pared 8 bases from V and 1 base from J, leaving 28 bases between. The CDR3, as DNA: TGTGCCGGGGATAACATGGGGGAGACGACCAGAGGCACAGATACGCAGTATTTT. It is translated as CAGDNMGETTRGTDTQYF. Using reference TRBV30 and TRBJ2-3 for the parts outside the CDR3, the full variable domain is SQTIHQWPATLVQPVGSPLSLECTVEGTSNPNLYWYRQAAGRGLQLLFYSVGIGQISSEVPQNLSASRPQDRQFILSSKKLLLSDSGFYLCAGDNMGETTRGTDTQYFGPGTRLTVL.

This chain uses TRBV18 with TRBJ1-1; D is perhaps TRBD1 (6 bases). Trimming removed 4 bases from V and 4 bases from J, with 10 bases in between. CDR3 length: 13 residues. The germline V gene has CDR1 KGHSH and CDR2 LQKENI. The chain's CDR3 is CASSQRGATEAFF. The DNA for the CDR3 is TGTGCCAGCTCACAAAGGGGGGCCACTGAAGCTTTCTTT.

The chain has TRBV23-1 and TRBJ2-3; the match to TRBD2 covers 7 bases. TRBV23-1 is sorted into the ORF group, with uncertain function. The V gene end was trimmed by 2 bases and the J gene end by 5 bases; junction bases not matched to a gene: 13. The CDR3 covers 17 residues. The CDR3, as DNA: TGCGCCAGCAGTCAAGGGCCCCCAGCGGGGCATGGAGATACGCAGTATTTT. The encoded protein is CASSQGPPAGHGDTQYF.

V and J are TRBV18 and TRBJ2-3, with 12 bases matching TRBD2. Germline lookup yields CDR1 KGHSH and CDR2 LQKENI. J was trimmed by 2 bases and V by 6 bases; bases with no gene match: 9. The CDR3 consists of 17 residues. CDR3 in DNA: TGTGCCAGCTCCCCTAGACTAGCGGGGGACGACACAGATACGCAGTATTTT. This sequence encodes CASSPRLAGDDTDTQYF.

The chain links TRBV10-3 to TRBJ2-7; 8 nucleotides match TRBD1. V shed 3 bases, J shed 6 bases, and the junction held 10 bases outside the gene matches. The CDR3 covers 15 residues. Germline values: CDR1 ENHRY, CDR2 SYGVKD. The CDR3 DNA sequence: TGTGCCATCAGTGATATGGCAGGGGGCAAGAGCGAGCAGTACTTC. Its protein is CAISDMAGGKSEQYF.

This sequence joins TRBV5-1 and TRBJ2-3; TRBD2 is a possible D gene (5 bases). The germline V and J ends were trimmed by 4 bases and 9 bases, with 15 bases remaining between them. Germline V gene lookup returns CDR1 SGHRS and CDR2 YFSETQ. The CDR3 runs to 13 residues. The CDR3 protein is CASSRTREYTQYF. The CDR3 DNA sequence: TGCGCCAGCAGCCGAACTAGGGAGTACACGCAGTATTTT.

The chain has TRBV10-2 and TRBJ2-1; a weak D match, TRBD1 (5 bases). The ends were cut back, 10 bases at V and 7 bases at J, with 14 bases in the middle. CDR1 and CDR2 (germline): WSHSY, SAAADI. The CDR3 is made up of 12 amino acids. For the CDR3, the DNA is TGCGCCACCGAGACAGTGGGAAATGAGCAGTTCTTC. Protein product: CATETVGNEQFF.

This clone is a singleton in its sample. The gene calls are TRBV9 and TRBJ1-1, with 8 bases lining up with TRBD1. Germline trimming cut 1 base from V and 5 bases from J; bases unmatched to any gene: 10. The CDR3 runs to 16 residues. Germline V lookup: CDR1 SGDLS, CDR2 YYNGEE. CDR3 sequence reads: CASSVRAGGSGTEAFF. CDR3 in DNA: TGTGCCAGCAGCGTACGGGCAGGGGGCTCGGGGACTGAAGCTTTCTTT.

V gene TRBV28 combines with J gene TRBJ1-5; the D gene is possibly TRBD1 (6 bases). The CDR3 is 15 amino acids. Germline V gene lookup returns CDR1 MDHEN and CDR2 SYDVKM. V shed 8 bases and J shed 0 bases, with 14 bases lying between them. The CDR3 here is CASYTGTHSNQPQHF. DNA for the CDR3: TGTGCCAGCTATACAGGGACTCATAGCAATCAGCCCCAGCATTTT.

In DNA, the CDR3 is TGTGCCAGTAGTATAGGGGGTGGTGAAGCTTTCTTT. This sequence encodes CASSIGGGEAFF. This chain uses TRBV19 with TRBJ1-1; no clear D gene. The CDR3 consists of 12 residues. Trimming pared 1 base from V and 7 bases from J, leaving 7 bases between. Per germline, CDR1 LNHDA and CDR2 SQIVND (reference sequence).

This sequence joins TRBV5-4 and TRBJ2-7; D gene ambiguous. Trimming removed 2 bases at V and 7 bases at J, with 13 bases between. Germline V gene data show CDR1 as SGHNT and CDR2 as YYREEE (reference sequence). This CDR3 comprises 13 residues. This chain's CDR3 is CASSFLKNSEQYF. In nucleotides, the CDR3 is TGTGCCAGCAGCTTTTTGAAAAATTCGGAGCAGTACTTC.

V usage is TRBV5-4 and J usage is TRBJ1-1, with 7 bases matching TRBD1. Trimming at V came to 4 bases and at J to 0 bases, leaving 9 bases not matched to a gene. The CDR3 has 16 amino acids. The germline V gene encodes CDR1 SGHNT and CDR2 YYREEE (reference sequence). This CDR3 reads CASSQGGQSMNTEAFF. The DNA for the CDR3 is TGTGCCAGCAGCCAAGGGGGACAGAGCATGAACACTGAAGCTTTCTTT.

Here the CDR3 DNA reads TGTGCCAGCAGCTGGGGACTAGCGGGGCGTAGGTTCTTC. Translation gives CASSWGLAGRRFF. The rearrangement joins TRBV7-2 to TRBJ2-1, with 13 bases fitting TRBD2. This CDR3 is 13 amino acids long. CDR1 and CDR2 from the germline V gene are SGHTA and FQGNSA. V dropped 4 bases and J dropped 15; count of bases not matched to a gene: 6.

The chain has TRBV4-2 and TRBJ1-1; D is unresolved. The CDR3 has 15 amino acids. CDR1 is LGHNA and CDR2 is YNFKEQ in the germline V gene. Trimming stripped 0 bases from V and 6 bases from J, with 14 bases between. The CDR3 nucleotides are TGTGCCAGCAGCCAAGATGTGGAGGGAAGGTCTGAAGCTTTCTTT. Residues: CASSQDVEGRSEAFF.

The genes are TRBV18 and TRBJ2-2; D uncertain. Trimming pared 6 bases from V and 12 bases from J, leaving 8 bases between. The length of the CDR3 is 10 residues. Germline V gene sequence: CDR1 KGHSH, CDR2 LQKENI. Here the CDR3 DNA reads TGTGCCAGCTCCCTAGGTAAGCTGTTTTTT. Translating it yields CASSLGKLFF.

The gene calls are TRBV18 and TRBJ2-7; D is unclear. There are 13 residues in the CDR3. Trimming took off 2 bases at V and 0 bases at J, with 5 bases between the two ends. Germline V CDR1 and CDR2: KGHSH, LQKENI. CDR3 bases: TGTGCCAGCTCACCAGGGATCTCCTACGAGCAGTACTTC. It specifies CASSPGISYEQYF.

CDR3 DNA: TGTGCCAGCAGTGATCACCGCCACACAGATACGCAGTATTTT. Its translation: CASSDHRHTDTQYF. This chain links TRBV6-1 with TRBJ2-3; D unresolved. Germline V gene lookup returns CDR1 MNHNS and CDR2 SASEGT. V was trimmed by 3 bases and J by 2 bases, leaving 9 bases between them. The CDR3 covers 14 residues.

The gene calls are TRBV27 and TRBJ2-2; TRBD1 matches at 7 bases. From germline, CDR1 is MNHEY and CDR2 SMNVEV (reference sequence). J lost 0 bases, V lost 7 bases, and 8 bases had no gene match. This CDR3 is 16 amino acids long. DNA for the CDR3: TGTGCCAGCAAACTCTGGGACAGTGCGAACACCGGGGAGCTGTTTTTT. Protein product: CASKLWDSANTGELFF.

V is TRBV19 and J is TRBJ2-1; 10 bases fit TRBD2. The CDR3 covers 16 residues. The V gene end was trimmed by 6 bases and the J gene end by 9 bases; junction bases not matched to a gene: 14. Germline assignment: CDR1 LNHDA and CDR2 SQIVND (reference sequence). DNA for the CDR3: TGTGCCAGTAGCCCTGCCGGGACTAGCGCATATTTTGAGCAGTTCTTC. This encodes CASSPAGTSAYFEQFF. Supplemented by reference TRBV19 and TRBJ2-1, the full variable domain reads DGGITQSPKYLFRKEGQNVTLSCEQNLNHDAMYWYRQDPGQGLRLIYYSQIVNDFQKGDIAEGYSVSREKKESFPLTVTSAQKNPTAFYLCASSPAGTSAYFEQFFGPGTRLTVL.